This T cell receptor (beta chain) was retrieved from a study of blood T cell repertoires in COVID-19. Sequenced by immunoSEQ multiplex PCR; TCRdb stores in-frame clones only, minus some. The top ten clones hold 3.5% to 5% of a sample with roughly 320,000 clones, around 84% of them seen once. This clone was detected only a few times. Donors of Cohort 3 who recovered were those that had two negative PCRs, clearance, or symptom resolution. The sequence came from a man younger than 40 who had recovered from COVID-19. The sequencing sample was made of PBMCs or T cells enriched from blood (not recorded which).

CDR3 nucleotides: TGTGCCAGCAGCCCGGGGACAGACGAGCAGTACTTC. Its translation is CASSPGTDEQYF. This chain uses TRBV5-4 with TRBJ2-7, with 7 bases aligning to TRBD1. Germline loops: CDR1 SGHNT, CDR2 YYREEE (reference sequence). Trimming at V came to 4 bases and at J to 5 bases, leaving 3 bases not matched to a gene. The CDR3 consists of 12 residues.